These T cell receptor beta chains were read from a single sample in a study of immune cell composition in non-small cell lung cancer. Sequencing used immunoSEQ multiplex PCR; TCRdb keeps in-frame clones, though not all of them. This sample carries 3,000 to 4,000 clones, 69% of them seen once, and the ten largest clones take around 20%. The sample taken for sequencing was non-adjacent lung tissue. These receptor sequences come from a human donor with non-small cell lung cancer. CDR3s include the opening cysteine and the closing phenylalanine or tryptophan. The order of the fields is D gene, J gene, V gene, clone size, CDR3 DNA, CDR3 protein. A D gene is named only where the DNA matches it firmly. Only some rows state a clone size, as once, few, many or a class for expanded clones.

TRBD1,TRBJ2-3,TRBV25-1,.,TGTGCCAGCGGGACAGGTCAGACAGATACGCAGTATTTT,CASGTGQTDTQYF
.,TRBJ1-1,TRBV7-2,.,TGTGCCAGCAGCTTACCCCCGGGAGCCGCTGGTACTGAAGCTTTCTTT,CASSLPPGAAGTEAFF
.,TRBJ2-2,TRBV19,.,TGTGCCTCTAGGGGGCGGGGGGTAAATCCCGGGGAGCTGTTTTTT,CASRGRGVNPGELFF
TRBD2,TRBJ2-4,TRBV6-1,.,TGTGCCAGCAGTGGCGGACTAGCGGGGGCGTCAGGGGCCAAAAACATTCAGTACTTC,CASSGGLAGASGAKNIQYF
TRBD2,TRBJ2-7,TRBV7-8,.,TGTGCCAGCAGCTCCTCTCTTACTAGCGGGGCCTCCTACGAGCAGTACTTC,CASSSSLTSGASYEQYF
.,TRBJ2-3,TRBV19,.,TGTGCCAGTAGTATAACAAACCGCGCGGGAACCGGCACAGATACGCAGTATTTT,CASSITNRAGTGTDTQYF
.,TRBJ1-2,TRBV9,.,TGTGCCAGCAGCGTAGACGCAGGAAATCCCTATGGCTACACCTTC,CASSVDAGNPYGYTF
TRBD2,TRBJ2-3,TRBV12-5,.,TGTGCTAGTGGTCCCCACCAGCGGGGAAGCACAGATACGCAGTATTTT,CASGPHQRGSTDTQYF
TRBD1,TRBJ1-3,TRBV14,large,TGTGCCAGCAGAGTTCTTCAGGGGGCCTCTGGAAACACCATATATTTT,CASRVLQGASGNTIYF
.,TRBJ2-1,TRBV19,.,TGTGCCAGTAGTTCCCCCGGACAGGGAGGGGGCAATGAGCAGTTCTTC,CASSSPGQGGGNEQFF
TRBD2,TRBJ2-1,TRBV7-3,few,TGTGCCAGCAAACGGACTAGCGGGCACAATGAGCAGTTCTTC,CASKRTSGHNEQFF
.,TRBJ2-5,TRBV18,.,TGTGCCAGCTCACCAGGACTGTCACAAGAGACCCAGTACTTC,CASSPGLSQETQYF
TRBD1,TRBJ2-7,TRBV4-2,once,TGTGCCAGCAGCCAATCCCCCTTAGGGGGCGGGGAGCAGTACTTC,CASSQSPLGGGEQYF
.,TRBJ1-2,TRBV5-4,.,TGTGCCAGCAGCAAGCTGGACAGTAACTATGGCTACACCTTC,CASSKLDSNYGYTF
.,TRBJ1-1,TRBV5-1,few,TGCGCCAGCAGCTTGGAAGGGCGGGCTGAAGCTTTCTTT,CASSLEGRAEAFF
TRBD2,TRBJ2-7,TRBV10-1,.,TGCGCCAGCAGTGAGAGGAGCGGGGGGTTACTCTACGAGCAGTACTTC,CASSERSGGLLYEQYF
.,TRBJ1-6,TRBV7-9,.,TGTGCCAGCAGCTTACCATTACCCAGCTCCTATAATTCACCCCTCCACTTT,CASSLPLPSSYNSPLHF
.,TRBJ1-4,TRBV28,.,TGTGCAGTGGAGGATGAAAAACTGTTTTTT,CAVEDEKLFF
TRBD1,TRBJ2-7,TRBV11-3,medium-sized,TGTGCCAGCAGCCCACAGGGGGCCCCGGCCGAGCAGTACTTC,CASSPQGAPAEQYF
TRBD1,TRBJ2-3,TRBV19,few,TGTGCCAGTAGTACAGGGACAGAGGGCACAGATACGCAGTATTTT,CASSTGTEGTDTQYF
TRBD1,TRBJ1-3,TRBV5-8,.,TGTGCCAGCAGCTGGGGGACAGGGCGGAACACCATATATTTT,CASSWGTGRNTIYF
.,TRBJ2-3,TRBV5-1,.,TGCGCCAGCAGCTTGGAGGGGGGGGCAGATACGCAGTATTTT,CASSLEGGADTQYF
.,TRBJ2-3,TRBV19,.,TGTGCCAGTAGTACGACAGGTACGCAGTATTTT,CASSTTGTQYF
.,TRBJ1-4,TRBV6-5,.,TGTGCCAGCAGTTACCGGACAGCCTCTAATGAAAAACTGTTTTTT,CASSYRTASNEKLFF
.,TRBJ2-7,TRBV6-1,.,TGTGCCAGCAGTTCCGGGAGCGAGCAGTACTTC,CASSSGSEQYF
.,TRBJ2-2,TRBV29-1,.,TGCAGCGTAATTCAGGGTAGATGGACCGGGGAGCTGTTTTTT,CSVIQGRWTGELFF
.,TRBJ1-1,TRBV18,.,TGTGCCAGCTCCGGGGGTCTCCCCCCCTATACTGAAGCTTTCTTT,CASSGGLPPYTEAFF
.,TRBJ1-6,TRBV19,.,TGTGCCAGTAGTATCGCGGGCATACCCCTCCACTTT,CASSIAGIPLHF
.,TRBJ2-7,TRBV6-1,.,TGTGCCAGCAGTGAAGCGTGGAACTTGGGGGGGGCTATTTCCTACGAGCAGTACTTC,CASSEAWNLGGAISYEQYF
TRBD1,TRBJ1-1,TRBV18,once,TGTGCCAGCTCACCCGTCCCGGGACAGGGTTTAAGCATGAACACTGAAGCTTTCTTT,CASSPVPGQGLSMNTEAFF
.,TRBJ1-1,TRBV5-1,.,TGCGCCAGCAGCTGGGACACCACAAGCGGTGAAGCTTTCTTT,CASSWDTTSGEAFF
TRBD2,TRBJ2-2,TRBV9,.,TGTGCCAGCAGCCTAGGGACTAAGACCGGGGAGCTGTTTTTT,CASSLGTKTGELFF
.,TRBJ1-5,TRBV9,few,TGTGCCAGCAGCCCCGACCGGGGAGACGGCAATCAGCCCCAGCATTTT,CASSPDRGDGNQPQHF
TRBD1,TRBJ2-7,TRBV5-6,.,TGTGCCAGCAGCCCCCGACAGGGCTACGAGCAGTACTTC,CASSPRQGYEQYF
TRBD1,TRBJ1-2,TRBV29-1,.,TGCAGCGTTGACTCGGACAGGGGTAACTATGGCTACACCTTC,CSVDSDRGNYGYTF
.,TRBJ2-1,TRBV10-3,.,TGTGCCATCAGTGGCAGCGGGTATTCCTCCTACAATGAGCAGTTCTTC,CAISGSGYSSYNEQFF
TRBD2,TRBJ2-7,TRBV19,.,TGTGCCAGTAGTACTAGCGGGACCTCCTACGAGCAGTACTTC,CASSTSGTSYEQYF
TRBD1,TRBJ1-4,TRBV10-3,.,TGTGCCATCAGTGAGTCCCCCACAGGGGGCGAGGAAAAACTGTTTTTT,CAISESPTGGEEKLFF
.,TRBJ1-1,TRBV4-3,.,TGCGCCAGCAGCCAAGATGCAGGCTACGACACTGAAGCTTTCTTT,CASSQDAGYDTEAFF
.,TRBJ2-3,TRBV9,.,TGTGCCAGCAGCGTAGGGACTACACATACGCAGTATTTT,CASSVGTTHTQYF
.,TRBJ1-2,TRBV6-5,.,TGTGCCAGCAGTTACACTGCAGGGTCTGGTTTTGGCTACACCTTC,CASSYTAGSGFGYTF
.,TRBJ2-6,TRBV12-5,.,TGTGCTAGTGGTGCAGGTTATGCAGGACAAAGTCGGGCCAACGTCCTGACTTTC,CASGAGYAGQSRANVLTF
TRBD1,TRBJ1-2,TRBV29-1,.,TGCAGCGTTGAAGCTGGACAGGTGGACTACACCTTC,CSVEAGQVDYTF
.,TRBJ1-5,TRBV5-5,.,TGTGCCAGCAGCTTGGACGACAAGGGGGGGTATTATAGCAATCAGCCCCAGCATTTT,CASSLDDKGGYYSNQPQHF
.,TRBJ2-2,TRBV7-6,.,TGTGCCAGCAGCTTAGCAACTAGGGCCGGGGAGCTGTTTTTT,CASSLATRAGELFF
.,TRBJ1-5,TRBV7-2,.,TGTGCCAGCAGCTTAGCCGGGGATAGCAATCAGCCCCAGCATTTT,CASSLAGDSNQPQHF
TRBD2,TRBJ2-1,TRBV7-2,.,TGTGCCAGCAGCCGACGGACTAGCGGATTGGTGTTGGAGCAGTTCTTC,CASSRRTSGLVLEQFF
TRBD1,TRBJ2-3,TRBV6-5,.,TGTGCCAGCAGAGACAGGGGGCTGTCCACAGATACGCAGTATTTT,CASRDRGLSTDTQYF
.,TRBJ2-1,TRBV7-2,.,TGTGCCAGCAGCTACACAGATAACGATGAGCAGTTCTTC,CASSYTDNDEQFF
.,TRBJ2-2,TRBV19,.,TGTGCCAGTAGGGAGGGGGCTACATCCGGGGAGCTGTTTTTT,CASREGATSGELFF
.,TRBJ1-3,TRBV16,.,TGTGCCAGCAGCCAAGACACAGGGACCATATATTTT,CASSQDTGTIYF
TRBD2,TRBJ2-3,TRBV29-1,.,TGCAGCGTGGGGACTAGCGGAGTTACAGATACGCAGTATTTT,CSVGTSGVTDTQYF
TRBD2,TRBJ2-3,TRBV5-6,.,TGTGCCAGCAGCTCCGGGACTAGCGGGGGGGCCGTCGCAGATACGCAGTATTTT,CASSSGTSGGAVADTQYF